The entry that follows covers one TCR beta chain sequence. This entry comes from a study of blood T cell repertoires in COVID-19. Study-wide context: Both acute and convalescent COVID-19 samples were obtained from the United States, Italy and Spain. T cells, B-cell-depleted T cells, or PBMCs provided the cDNA or gDNA that served as material.

The authors' processing: Cell counts per sample came from amplifying reference gene primers. The method was immunoSEQ multiplex PCR; TCRdb's version includes in-frame clones alone and lacks a portion of them. The DNA gave D and trimming, while V, J and clone size come from that table. Of more than 200,000 clones listed, approximately 81% are singletons. The CDR3 sequence is 15 residues long. Per the germline V gene, CDR1 is SGHDT and CDR2 is YYEEEE. With 0 bases removed from V and 2 bases from J, the gap between germline ends came to 6 bases. The chain combines TRBV5-6 with TRBJ1-6, with a weak D call TRBD1 (5 bases). The TCR sequence derives from a woman of 80 years or more with acute or convalescent COVID-19. The sample consisted of peripheral blood. CDR3 coding DNA: TGTGCCAGCAGCTTGGGGGGCACCTATAATTCACCCCTCCACTTT. Amino acid sequence: CASSLGGTYNSPLHF.